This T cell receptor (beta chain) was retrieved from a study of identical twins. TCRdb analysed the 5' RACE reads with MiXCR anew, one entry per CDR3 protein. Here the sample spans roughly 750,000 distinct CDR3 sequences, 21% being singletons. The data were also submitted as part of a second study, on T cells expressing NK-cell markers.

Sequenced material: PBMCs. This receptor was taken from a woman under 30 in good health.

The CDR3 DNA reads TGTGCCAGCAGCCGGGCCCGTGGCTACGAGCAGTACTTC. Residues: CASSRARGYEQYF. V usage is TRBV12-3 or TRBV12-4 and J usage is TRBJ2-7; no clear D gene. Trimming cost V 6 bases and J 3 bases, with 12 bases left between them. The CDR3 is 13 residues long.